This record covers a single T cell receptor beta chain. Approximately 9.2 milliliters was the volume of peripheral blood drawn from each donor. Primers used in a second PCR of roughly 7 to 11 cycles were a sample-barcoded 5' primer and a J-beta primer mix. From the 5' RACE reads, TCRdb called clonotypes with MiXCR, one entry per CDR3 protein. The sample consists of approximately 1,700,000 distinct CDR3 sequences, about 39% of them appearing once. These data originate in a study of blood T cells in healthy people across ages. CDR3 size: 14 residues. V lost 3 bases and J lost 1, with 10 bases in between. Germline loops: CDR1 DFQATT, CDR2 SNEGSKA (reference sequence).

The chain uses TRBV20-1 and TRBJ1-5, with no clear D. Sequenced material: blood. The sequence came from a human donor in good health. Here the CDR3 DNA reads TGCAGTGCTAGTACGGGGAAAAGCAATCAGCCCCAGCATTTT. Translating gives CSASTGKSNQPQHF.